The rows below give T cell receptor beta chains drawn from one sample of a study of regulatory T cells in long-lasting Graves disease. A single record per CDR3 protein comes from TCRdb applying MiXCR to the multiplex PCR reads. The sample consists of roughly 300,000 distinct CDR3 sequences, around 20% of them appearing once. The sample consisted of peripheral blood mononuclear cells (PBMCs), taken when the disease was refractory, from a patient treated with antithyroid drugs. The receptors stem from a female donor with Graves disease. Both conserved end residues are part of each CDR3. The D gene is left open where the match is weak. Only part of the rows carry a size: once, few, many, or a class if the clone is expanded.

cdr3_aa	cdr3_nt	clone_size	j_call	v_call	d_call
CASTRGRERNTEAFF	TGTGCCAGTACCAGAGGAAGAGAGAGGAACACTGAAGCTTTCTTT	few	TRBJ1-1	TRBV19	NA
CASSYEGQGGYTF	TGTGCCAGCAGTTACGAGGGACAGGGTGGCTACACCTTC	NA	TRBJ1-2	TRBV6-9	TRBD1
CASRLGAGELFF	TGTGCCAGCAGGCTAGGGGCCGGGGAGCTGTTTTTT	NA	TRBJ2-2	TRBV6-1	NA
CASSQDRGRTEKLFF	TGTGCCAGCAGCCAAGACAGGGGGCGAACTGAAAAACTGTTTTTT	NA	TRBJ1-4	TRBV3-1	TRBD1
CATSDFTASSYNEQFF	TGTGCCACCAGTGATTTCACCGCTAGCTCCTACAATGAGCAGTTCTTC	NA	TRBJ2-1	TRBV24-1	NA
CASSSHRGGYGYTF	TGTGCCAGCAGCTCTCACAGGGGAGGCTATGGCTACACCTTC	many	TRBJ1-2	TRBV5-5	TRBD1
CASSLDGRAPTEAFF	TGTGCCAGCAGCTTAGATGGCAGAGCACCCACTGAAGCTTTCTTT	many	TRBJ1-1	TRBV11-2	NA
CSAAGSGEKLFF	TGCAGTGCTGCGGGGAGCGGTGAAAAACTGTTTTTT	NA	TRBJ1-4	TRBV20-1	NA
CASSRDRMAYEQYF	TGTGCCAGCAGTCGCGACAGAATGGCCTACGAGCAGTACTTC	many	TRBJ2-7	TRBV27	NA
CASSAGGPPLHF	TGTGCCAGCTCAGCAGGGGGTCCACCCCTCCACTTT	few	TRBJ1-6	TRBV18	TRBD1